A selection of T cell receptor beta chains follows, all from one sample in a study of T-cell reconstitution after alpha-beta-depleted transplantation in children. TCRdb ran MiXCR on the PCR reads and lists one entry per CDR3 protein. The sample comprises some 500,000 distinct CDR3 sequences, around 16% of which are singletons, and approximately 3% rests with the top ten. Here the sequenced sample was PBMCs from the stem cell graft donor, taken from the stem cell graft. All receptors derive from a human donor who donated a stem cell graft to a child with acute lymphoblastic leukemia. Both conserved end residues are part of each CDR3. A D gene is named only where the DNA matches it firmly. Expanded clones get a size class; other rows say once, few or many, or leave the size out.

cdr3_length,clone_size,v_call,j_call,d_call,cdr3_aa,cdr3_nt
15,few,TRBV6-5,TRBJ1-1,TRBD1,CASSYKTGWDTEAFF,TGTGCCAGCAGTTACAAGACAGGGTGGGATACTGAAGCTTTCTTT
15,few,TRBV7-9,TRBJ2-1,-,CASSFQRSSYNEQFF,TGTGCCAGCAGCTTCCAGCGGAGCTCCTACAATGAGCAGTTCTTC
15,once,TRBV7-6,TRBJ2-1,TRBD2,CASSLESGGAFEQFF,TGTGCCAGCAGCTTAGAATCCGGGGGGGCGTTTGAGCAGTTCTTC
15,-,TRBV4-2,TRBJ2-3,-,CASSQEGRAPDTQYF,TGTGCCAGCAGCCAAGAGGGCCGGGCGCCAGATACGCAGTATTTT
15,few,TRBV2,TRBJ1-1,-,CASSEAPREGPEAFF,TGTGCCAGCAGTGAAGCGCCCAGGGAAGGCCCTGAAGCTTTCTTT
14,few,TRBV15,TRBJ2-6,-,CATSRGTGANVLTF,TGTGCCACCAGCAGAGGCACTGGGGCCAACGTCCTGACTTTC
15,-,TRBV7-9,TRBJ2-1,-,CASSSRAQSLNEQFF,TGTGCCAGCAGCTCCCGGGCCCAATCCCTCAATGAGCAGTTCTTC
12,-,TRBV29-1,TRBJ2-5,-,CSVPDTEETQYF,TGCAGCGTCCCGGACACGGAAGAGACCCAGTACTTC
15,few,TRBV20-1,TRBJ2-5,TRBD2,CSANIAGAPQETQYF,TGCAGTGCAAATATAGCGGGAGCCCCCCAAGAGACCCAGTACTTC
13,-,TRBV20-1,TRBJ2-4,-,CSAAGTPYDIQYF,TGCAGTGCTGCCGGGACCCCTTATGACATTCAGTACTTC